Listed here are 28 T cell receptor beta chains from one sample, sequenced in a study of shared clonotypes between healthy human individuals. Data came from immunoSEQ multiplex PCR; TCRdb stores just in-frame clones and leaves some out. The sample has around 700,000 clones; 60% to 80% are singletons. Sequences were obtained from memory CD4+ T cells sorted from blood. Subset of the sample: CD45RA-negative fraction. Source of these receptors: a woman aged 25 to 39 in good health.

The rearrangement links TRBV14 to TRBJ2-7, with D possibly being TRBD1 or TRBD2 (6 bases each). The germline V and J ends were trimmed by 1 base and 3 bases, with 16 bases remaining between them. This CDR3 has 16 amino acids. The germline V gene encodes CDR1 SGHDN and CDR2 FVKESK. The CDR3 spells CASSQGRDTEIYEQYF. DNA for the CDR3: TGTGCCAGCAGCCAAGGGCGGGACACTGAAATCTACGAGCAGTACTTC.

The V gene is TRBV5-1, the J gene TRBJ2-7; 11 bases match TRBD2. This CDR3 has 14 residues. Germline V CDR1 and CDR2: SGHRS, YFSETQ. The ends lost 3 bases at V and 7 bases at J; junction bases unmatched: 6. The DNA of the CDR3 is TGCGCCAGCAGCTACGGGACTAGCGGTGGTGAGCAGTACTTC. Encoded protein: CASSYGTSGGEQYF.

The genes are TRBV19 and TRBJ1-3; D is ambiguous. The CDR3 is made up of 15 amino acids. Trimming shortened V by 2 bases and J by 0 bases, and 8 bases separated the two germline ends. Germline values: CDR1 LNHDA, CDR2 SQIVND (reference sequence). Written as DNA, the CDR3 is TGTGCCAGTAGTATATTTCGGAGCTCTGGAAACACCATATATTTT. It is translated as CASSIFRSSGNTIYF.

The gene calls are TRBV2 and TRBJ1-5; TRBD1 aligns across 8 bases. This CDR3 has 17 amino acids. Germline V gene sequence: CDR1 SNHLY, CDR2 FYNNEI. V shed 3 bases, J shed 0 bases, and the junction held 7 bases outside the gene matches. CDR3 bases: TGTGCCAGCAGTGACAGGGGGCGAGGGGTTAGCAATCAGCCCCAGCATTTT. Its translation: CASSDRGRGVSNQPQHF.

V is TRBV10-2 and J is TRBJ1-1; unclear D gene. The ends were cut back, 7 bases at V and 1 base at J, with 10 bases in the middle. This CDR3 is 13 amino acids long. Germline CDR1 and CDR2: WSHSY and SAAADI. For the CDR3, the DNA is TGCGCCAGCACCGGGCCCCAGAACACTGAAGCTTTCTTT. Its translation is CASTGPQNTEAFF.

The V call is TRBV7-9, the J call TRBJ2-3, with 8 bases fitting TRBD2. CDR1 and CDR2 from the germline V gene are SEHNR and FQNEAQ (reference sequence). The CDR3 sequence is 14 residues long. V was clipped by 5 bases and J by 13 bases; unmatched bases: 14. In nucleotides, the CDR3 is TGTGCCAGCAGCCCATCCCCGGGCCCCGGGAGGGAGTATTTT. Translated, it gives CASSPSPGPGREYF.

As regards this clone: A far bigger clonotype differs at one base, so this is likely a read error. The chain employs TRBV2 and TRBJ1-5, with a weak D call TRBD1 (5 bases). CDR1 is SNHLY, CDR2 FYNNEI, per germline. CDR3 length: 13 amino acids. The CDR3 region is CVSSIRVNQPQHF. Here the CDR3 DNA reads TGTGTCAGCAGTATCAGGGTCAATCAGCCCCAGCATTTT.

The chain employs TRBV21-1 and TRBJ2-3. TRBV21-1 is annotated as a pseudogene. CDR3 size: 15 residues. CDR3 loop: CASANRATSTDTQYF. In nucleotides, the CDR3 is TGTGCCAGCGCGAACCGGGCAACTAGCACAGATACGCAGTATTTT.

This chain links TRBV28 with TRBJ2-7; 12 positions match TRBD2. V lost 7 bases to trimming and J lost 3 bases; unmatched junction nucleotides: 4. CDR3 length equals 14 residues. Per germline, CDR1 MDHEN and CDR2 SYDVKM. This chain's CDR3 is CASMRLAGVYEQYF. CDR3 nucleotides: TGTGCCAGCATGAGACTAGCGGGAGTCTACGAGCAGTACTTC.

The gene calls are TRBV10-2 and TRBJ2-3; TRBD2 aligns across 8 bases. This CDR3 is 13 amino acids long. The trim removed 6 bases at V and 3 bases at J, leaving 2 bases unmatched. Germline V gene sequence: CDR1 WSHSY, CDR2 SAAADI. CDR3 coding DNA: TGCGCCAGCAGGACTAGCGAGACAGATACGCAGTATTTT. It is translated as CASRTSETDTQYF.

V usage is TRBV4-1 and J usage is TRBJ2-7, with 7 bases that match TRBD1. Trimming at V came to 0 bases and at J to 4 bases, leaving 9 bases not matched to a gene. Germline V gene data show CDR1 as MGHRA and CDR2 as YSYEKL. This CDR3 has 16 residues. CDR3 nucleotides: TGCGCCAGCAGCCAAGAGCGACAGGGTGGGCAGTACGAGCAGTACTTC. Translating gives CASSQERQGGQYEQYF.

The chain employs TRBV2 and TRBJ2-2, with a tentative D call TRBD2 (5 bases). Deletions cut 3 bases from V and 3 bases from J, with 14 bases between. Germline V gives CDR1 SNHLY, CDR2 FYNNEI. CDR3 size: 16 residues. The CDR3 DNA is TGTGCCAGCAGTGACGAGACGTTCGGGGACACCGGGGAGCTGTTTTTT. It specifies CASSDETFGDTGELFF.

CDR3 in amino acids: CASSAFRHSTDTQYF. The CDR3 DNA reads TGTGCCAGCAGTGCCTTCAGGCACAGCACAGATACGCAGTATTTT. The chain recombines TRBV6-1 with TRBJ2-3; D gene ambiguous. Germline values: CDR1 MNHNS, CDR2 SASEGT. V gave up 4 bases and J gave up 0 bases, with 11 bases separating them. The CDR3 extends over 15 amino acids.

CDR3 coding DNA: TGTGCCAGCAGCTTCTCCGGGACATTAGGCTACACCTTC. Translating it yields CASSFSGTLGYTF. The chain uses TRBV7-6 and TRBJ1-2; tentatively, D is TRBD1 (6 bases). Germline V gene sequence: CDR1 SGHVS, CDR2 FNYEAQ. CDR3 size: 13 residues. Trimming stripped 3 bases from V and 8 bases from J, with 13 bases between.

This sequence joins TRBV6-1 and TRBJ1-1; D gene uncertain. The CDR3 is 12 residues long. Trimming took 7 bases from V and 9 from J, leaving 15 bases between them. Germline CDR1 MNHNS, CDR2 SASEGT. CDR3 DNA: TGTGCCAGCACCGGGGTAGCAAACAAAGCTTTCTTT. Translated, it gives CASTGVANKAFF.

The V and J genes are TRBV4-1 and TRBJ2-3; 7 bases are shared with TRBD1. The germline gives CDR1 MGHRA, CDR2 YSYEKL. The CDR3 runs to 15 residues. The V gene end was trimmed by 2 bases and the J gene end by 2 bases; junction bases not matched to a gene: 4. The CDR3 bases are TGCGCCAGCAGCCAACTTGACAGGGACACAGATACGCAGTATTTT. Its translation: CASSQLDRDTDTQYF.

This clone was counted once. The V and J genes are TRBV7-6 and TRBJ2-3, with TRBD2 matching 12 bases. Germline CDR1 SGHVS, CDR2 FNYEAQ. The CDR3 is 15 residues long. The V and J ends lost 5 bases and 6 bases, in that order; junction bases with no gene match: 6. CDR3: CASSLGLAGLDTQYF. The CDR3 nucleotides read TGTGCCAGCAGCCTGGGACTAGCGGGCTTGGATACGCAGTATTTT.

The J gene is TRBJ2-2, the V gene TRBV2; D could derive from TRBD1 or TRBD2 (5 bases each). The CDR3 is made up of 14 amino acids. Looked up from germline, CDR1 is SNHLY and CDR2 is FYNNEI. Deletions cut 10 bases from V and 4 bases from J, with 16 bases between. The CDR3 loop reads CANMIRAGTGELFF. In DNA form, the CDR3 reads TGTGCCAACATGATCAGGGCGGGCACCGGGGAGCTGTTTTTT.

The V and J genes are TRBV28 and TRBJ1-2; 9 bases agree with TRBD1. The CDR3 is made up of 16 amino acids. The V segment lost 2 bases and the J segment 3 bases; nucleotides outside the gene matches: 7. Germline lookup yields CDR1 MDHEN and CDR2 SYDVKM. Written as DNA, the CDR3 is TGTGCCAGCAGTTTACGTGGACAGGGGTTGTACTATGGCTACACCTTC. Amino acid sequence: CASSLRGQGLYYGYTF.

The chain combines TRBV4-1 with TRBJ2-5; TRBD2 agrees at 8 bases. Germline V CDR1 and CDR2: MGHRA, YSYEKL. J was trimmed by 5 bases and V by 5 bases; bases with no gene match: 4. The CDR3 extends over 13 amino acids. Here the CDR3 reads CASSSLAEETQYF. CDR3 DNA: TGCGCCAGCAGCTCACTAGCGGAGGAGACCCAGTACTTC.

This rearrangement joins TRBV20-1 to TRBJ2-5; perhaps TRBD2 as D (5 bases). Trimming left V 1 base short and J 7 bases short, with 7 bases between. This CDR3 spans 11 amino acids. Germline V gene lookup returns CDR1 DFQATT and CDR2 SNEGSKA (reference sequence). The CDR3 spells CSARAAGTQYF. As DNA, the CDR3 is TGCAGTGCTAGAGCCGCGGGGACCCAGTACTTC.

This chain links TRBV19 with TRBJ2-5; TRBD1 matches at 7 bases. Germline CDR1 LNHDA, CDR2 SQIVND (reference sequence). The CDR3 has 15 residues. The J segment lost 0 bases and the V segment lost 3 bases, leaving 4 bases of the junction unmatched. CDR3 DNA: TGTGCCAGTAGTATCCGGACAGGTTACCAAGAGACCCAGTACTTC. As protein: CASSIRTGYQETQYF.

This clone was counted a single time. V is TRBV28 and J is TRBJ1-2; TRBD1 might be the D (5 bases). The CDR3 consists of 15 residues. Per germline, CDR1 MDHEN and CDR2 SYDVKM. Trimming took off 3 bases at V and 4 bases at J, with 15 bases between the two ends. This CDR3 reads CASSFRGRGLYGYTF. The CDR3 bases are TGTGCCAGCAGTTTTAGAGGGAGGGGCCTCTATGGCTACACCTTC.

V gene TRBV11-2 combines with J gene TRBJ2-7; 8 nucleotides match TRBD1. Germline CDR1 SGHAT, CDR2 FQNNGV. The CDR3 is made up of 17 amino acids. Unmatched junction bases numbered 11, after V lost 4 bases and J lost 0 bases. CDR3 region: CASSSKRTGSFSYEQYF. For the CDR3, the DNA is TGTGCCAGCAGCTCCAAGAGGACAGGGTCCTTCTCCTACGAGCAGTACTTC.

This clone was counted once. The chain carries TRBV6-1 and TRBJ1-5, with D uncertain. Germline CDR1 reads MNHNS; CDR2 reads SASEGT. Trimming left V 10 bases short and J 0 bases short, with 10 bases between. The CDR3 is 13 residues long. The CDR3 DNA reads as TGTGCCACACAGAGAAATAGCAATCAGCCCCAGCATTTT. Its protein product is CATQRNSNQPQHF.

V is TRBV2 and J is TRBJ2-5, with 7 bases aligning to TRBD1. Unmatched junction bases numbered 6, after V lost 7 bases and J lost 1 base. From germline, CDR1 is SNHLY and CDR2 FYNNEI. This CDR3 contains 14 residues. The CDR3 sequence: CASTGTVVQETQYF. The CDR3 DNA sequence: TGTGCCAGCACCGGGACAGTAGTCCAAGAGACCCAGTACTTC.

This sequence joins TRBV5-1 and TRBJ2-3; 10 nucleotides line up with TRBD2. Germline CDR1 SGHRS, CDR2 YFSETQ. With 1 base clipped from V and 6 bases from J, the junction kept 5 bases outside the gene matches. This CDR3 contains 15 residues. CDR3: CASSLSLAGADTQYF. DNA for the CDR3: TGCGCCAGCAGCTTGAGTCTAGCGGGAGCGGATACGCAGTATTTT.

V is TRBV19 and J is TRBJ2-2, with 13 bases fitting TRBD2. This CDR3 has 16 residues. J gave up 6 bases and V 11 bases, and 12 bases lay outside the gene matches. Germline V gene data show CDR1 as LNHDA and CDR2 as SQIVND (reference sequence). DNA of the CDR3: TGTGCCGCGGGGGGAACTAGCGGGAGGGCCGCCGGGGAGCTGTTTTTT. It is translated as CAAGGTSGRAAGELFF.